This entry describes one TCR beta chain. The target antigen is unknown. The data belong to a study of T cells in localized non-small cell lung cancer. Measured with immunoSEQ multiplex PCR; TCRdb has only the in-frame clones, and not every one. The top ten clones hold roughly 9% of a sample with 75,000 to 85,000 clones, more than 75% of them seen once. Study observations and caveats: In adjacent lung, a median about 50 of the top 100 tumor clones were found. Among blood samples, higher T cell density accompanied longer overall survival.

V shed 5 bases, J shed 5 bases, and the junction held 6 bases outside the gene matches. Germline-derived CDR1 and CDR2 are SGHRS and YFSETQ. The CDR3 is 14 residues long. This clonotype was sampled from a female donor older than 55 with stage I lung adenocarcinoma. The chain links TRBV5-1 to TRBJ2-1; 8 bases fit TRBD2. Sequencing was performed on peripheral blood, taken before any cancer treatment. The CDR3 DNA sequence: TGCGCCAGCAGTGTCACTAGCGGAAACAATGAGCAGTTCTTC. Amino acids: CASSVTSGNNEQFF.